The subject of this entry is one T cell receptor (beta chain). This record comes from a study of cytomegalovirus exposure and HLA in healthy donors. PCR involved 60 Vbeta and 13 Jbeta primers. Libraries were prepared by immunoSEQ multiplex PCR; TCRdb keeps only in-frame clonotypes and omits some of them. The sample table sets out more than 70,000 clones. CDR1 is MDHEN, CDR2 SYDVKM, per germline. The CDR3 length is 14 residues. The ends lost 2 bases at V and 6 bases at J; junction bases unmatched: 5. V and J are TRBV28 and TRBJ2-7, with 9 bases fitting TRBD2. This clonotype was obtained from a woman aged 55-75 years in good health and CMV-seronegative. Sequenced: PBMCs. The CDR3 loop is CASSLRGLATEQYF. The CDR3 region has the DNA TGTGCCAGCAGTTTAAGGGGACTAGCCACCGAGCAGTACTTC.